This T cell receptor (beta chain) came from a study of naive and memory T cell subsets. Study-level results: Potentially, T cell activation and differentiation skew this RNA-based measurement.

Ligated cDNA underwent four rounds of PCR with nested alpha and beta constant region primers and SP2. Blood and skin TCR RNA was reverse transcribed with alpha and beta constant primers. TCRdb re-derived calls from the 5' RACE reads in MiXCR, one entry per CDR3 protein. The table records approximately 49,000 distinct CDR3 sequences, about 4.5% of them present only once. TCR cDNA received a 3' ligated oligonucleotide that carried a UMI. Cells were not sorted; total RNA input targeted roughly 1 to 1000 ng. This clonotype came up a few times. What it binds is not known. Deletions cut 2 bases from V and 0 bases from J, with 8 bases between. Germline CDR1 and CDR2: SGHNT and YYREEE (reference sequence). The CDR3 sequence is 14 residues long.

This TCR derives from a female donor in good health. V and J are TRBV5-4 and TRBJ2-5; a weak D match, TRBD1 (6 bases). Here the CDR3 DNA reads TGTGCCAGCAGCTTAGGACAGTACCAAGAGACCCAGTACTTC. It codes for CASSLGQYQETQYF.